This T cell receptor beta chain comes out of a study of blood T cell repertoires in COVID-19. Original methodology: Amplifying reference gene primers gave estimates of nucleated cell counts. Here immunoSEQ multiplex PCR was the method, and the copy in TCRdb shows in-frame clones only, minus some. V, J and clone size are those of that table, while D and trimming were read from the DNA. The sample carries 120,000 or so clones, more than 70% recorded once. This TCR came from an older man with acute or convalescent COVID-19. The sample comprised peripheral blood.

CDR3 coding DNA: TGTGCCATCAGCCGGGACCAGGGAGGGTATGGCTACACCTTC. Protein sequence: CAISRDQGGYGYTF. V is TRBV10-3 and J is TRBJ1-2; the D gene is possibly TRBD1 (5 bases). Germline assignment: CDR1 ENHRY and CDR2 SYGVKD. Trimming left V 6 bases short and J 5 bases short, with 16 bases between. The CDR3 length is 14 residues.